This T cell receptor gamma chain was retrieved from a study of human gamma delta and Vdelta1 T cells. Of note for this clone: TCRdb shows a much larger clone's protein in place of this DNA's translation, and the two differ at residues 3 and 8, likely through a read error; the protein shown is translated from the DNA.

TCRdb re-called the PCR reads through CATT. The sample records almost 3,000 gamma-chain clones, roughly 5.5% being singletons. This CDR3 contains 16 residues. Germline assignment: CDR1 GITISATS and CDR2 ISYDGTV (reference sequence). What was sequenced was naive CD27+ Vdelta1 gamma-delta T cells from blood. The chain carries TRGV9 and TRGJ1 or TRGJ2. The sequence was obtained from a human donor in good health. The CDR3 DNA reads as TGTGCCATGTGGGAGGTGCTACGGAGCAGGAATTATAAGAAACTCTTT. Translated, it gives CAMWEVLRSRNYKKLF.